The entry that follows covers one TCR beta chain sequence. Its target is not known. Looked up from germline, CDR1 is SGHNT and CDR2 is YENEEA. Between the trimmed V and J ends, which lost 1 base and 0 bases, there was a span of 7 bases. The CDR3 has 15 residues. The repertoire was sequenced with immunoSEQ multiplex PCR; TCRdb's copy has only in-frame clones and lacks some. In the table there are around 140,000 clones, more than 70% of which are singletons. This entry belongs to a study of T cell responses to AZD1222 COVID-19 vaccine. Study-wide results and caveats: Spike was spanned by vaccine-associated CD4 TCRs, with dominance at 160-218 and 743-854. At study baseline, merely more than 5 AZD1222 recipients were seropositive. Females made up more of the donors, who were largely white British, and clonal diversity may have come out too low.

Sequencing was performed on peripheral blood, taken 28 days after the second AZD1222 dose. This receptor was obtained from an adult who received the AZD1222 COVID-19 vaccine. The chain couples TRBV11-3 to TRBJ2-1; possible D gene TRBD2, 5 bases. The CDR3 sequence: CASSLGLASYNEQFF. The CDR3 region has the DNA TGTGCCAGCAGCTTAGGGCTAGCCTCCTACAATGAGCAGTTCTTC.